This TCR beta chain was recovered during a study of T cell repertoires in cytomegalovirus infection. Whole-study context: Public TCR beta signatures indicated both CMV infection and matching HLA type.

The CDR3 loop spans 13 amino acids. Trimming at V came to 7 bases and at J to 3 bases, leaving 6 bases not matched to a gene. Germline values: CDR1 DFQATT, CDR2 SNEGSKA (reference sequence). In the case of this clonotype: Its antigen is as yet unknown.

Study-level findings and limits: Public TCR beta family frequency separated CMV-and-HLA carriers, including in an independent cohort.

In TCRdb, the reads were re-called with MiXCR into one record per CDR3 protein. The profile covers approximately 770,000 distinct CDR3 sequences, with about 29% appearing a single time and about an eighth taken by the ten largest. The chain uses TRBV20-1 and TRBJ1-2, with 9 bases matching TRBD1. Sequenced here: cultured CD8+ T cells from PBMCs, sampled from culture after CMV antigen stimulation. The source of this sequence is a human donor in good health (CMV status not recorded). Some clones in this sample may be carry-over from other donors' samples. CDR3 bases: TGCAGTGTCGGGACAGGGAAGGACTATGGCTACACCTTC. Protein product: CSVGTGKDYGYTF.